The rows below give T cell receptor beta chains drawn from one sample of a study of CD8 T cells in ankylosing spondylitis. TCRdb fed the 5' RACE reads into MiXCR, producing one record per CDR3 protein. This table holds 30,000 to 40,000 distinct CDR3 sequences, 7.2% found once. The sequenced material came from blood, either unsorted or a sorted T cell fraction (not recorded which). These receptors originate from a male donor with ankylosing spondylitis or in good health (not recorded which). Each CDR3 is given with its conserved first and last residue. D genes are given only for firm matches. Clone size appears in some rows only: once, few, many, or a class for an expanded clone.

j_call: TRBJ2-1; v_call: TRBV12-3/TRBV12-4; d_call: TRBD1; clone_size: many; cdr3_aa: CASSLDIQGQGEQFF; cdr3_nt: TGTGCCAGCAGTTTAGATATACAGGGGCAGGGTGAGCAGTTCTTC
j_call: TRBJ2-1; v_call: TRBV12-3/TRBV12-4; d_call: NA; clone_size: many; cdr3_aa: CASSLETSYNEQFF; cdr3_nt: TGTGCCAGCAGTTTAGAGACTAGCTACAATGAGCAGTTCTTC
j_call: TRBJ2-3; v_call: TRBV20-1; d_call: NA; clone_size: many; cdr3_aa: CSASLQPGHDTQYF; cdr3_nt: TGCAGTGCCAGTCTTCAGCCAGGGCACGATACGCAGTATTTT
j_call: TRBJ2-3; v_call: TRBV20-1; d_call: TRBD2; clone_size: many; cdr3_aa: CCAPIAPSGSITDTQYF; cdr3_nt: TGCTGCGCCCCGATCGCGCCTAGCGGGAGTATAACAGATACGCAGTATTTT
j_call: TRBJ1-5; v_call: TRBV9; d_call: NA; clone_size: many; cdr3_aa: CASSPGGINSNQPQHF; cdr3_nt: TGTGCCAGCAGCCCCGGAGGGATTAATAGCAATCAGCCCCAGCATTTT
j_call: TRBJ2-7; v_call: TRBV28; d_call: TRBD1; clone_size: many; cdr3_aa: CASSPGPGTGVPRGYF; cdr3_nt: TGTGCCAGCAGTCCCGGCCCCGGGACAGGAGTCCCCCGGGGGTACTTC
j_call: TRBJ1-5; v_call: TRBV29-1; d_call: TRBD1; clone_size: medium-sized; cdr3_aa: CSVVVGQGTQHF; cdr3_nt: TGCAGCGTTGTGGTGGGACAGGGGACCCAGCATTTT
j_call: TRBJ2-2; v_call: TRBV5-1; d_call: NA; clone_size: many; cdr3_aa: CASSLGQFTGELFF; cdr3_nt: TGCGCCAGCAGCTTGGGACAGTTCACCGGGGAGCTGTTTTTT
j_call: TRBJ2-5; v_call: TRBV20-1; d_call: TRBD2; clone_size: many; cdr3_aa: CSAQWLAGLQETQYF; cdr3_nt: TGCAGTGCTCAGTGGCTAGCGGGTCTCCAAGAGACCCAGTACTTC
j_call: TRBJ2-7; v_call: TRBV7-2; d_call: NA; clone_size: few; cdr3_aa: CASSFVPLDEQYF; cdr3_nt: TGTGCCAGCAGCTTCGTCCCCCTCGACGAGCAGTACTTC
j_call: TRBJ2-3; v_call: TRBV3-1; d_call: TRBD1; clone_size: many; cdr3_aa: CASSQGRTGGTDTQYF; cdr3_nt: TGTGCCAGCAGCCAAGGGAGGACAGGGGGCACAGATACGCAGTATTTT
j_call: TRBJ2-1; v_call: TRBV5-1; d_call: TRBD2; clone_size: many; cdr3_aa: CASSWTELAGVGSNEQFF; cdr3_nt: TGCGCCAGCAGCTGGACTGAGTTAGCGGGGGTAGGGAGCAATGAGCAGTTCTTC
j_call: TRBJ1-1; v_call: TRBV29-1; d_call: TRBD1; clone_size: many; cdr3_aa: CSVGGQGITEAFF; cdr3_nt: TGCAGCGTTGGAGGACAGGGGATCACTGAAGCTTTCTTT
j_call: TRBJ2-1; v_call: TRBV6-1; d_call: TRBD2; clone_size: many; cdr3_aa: CASSETSGPYNEQFF; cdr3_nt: TGTGCCAGCAGTGAAACTAGCGGCCCCTACAATGAGCAGTTCTTC
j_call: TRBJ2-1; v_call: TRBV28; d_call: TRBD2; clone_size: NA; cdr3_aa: CASSRRTSAQTEQFF; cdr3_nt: TGTGCCAGCAGTCGAAGGACTAGCGCGCAAACCGAGCAGTTCTTC
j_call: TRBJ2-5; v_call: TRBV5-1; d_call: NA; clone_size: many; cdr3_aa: CASSLEVVPQYF; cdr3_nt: TGCGCCAGCAGCTTGGAGGTTGTCCCCCAGTACTTC
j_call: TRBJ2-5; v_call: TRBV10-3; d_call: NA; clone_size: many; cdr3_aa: CAISEIAGTNQETQYF; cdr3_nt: TGTGCCATCAGTGAGATAGCCGGGACAAACCAAGAGACCCAGTACTTC
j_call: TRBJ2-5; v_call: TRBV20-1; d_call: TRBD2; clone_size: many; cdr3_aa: CSAEFIAGGAQETQYF; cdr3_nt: TGCAGTGCTGAGTTCATAGCGGGAGGGGCCCAAGAGACCCAGTACTTC
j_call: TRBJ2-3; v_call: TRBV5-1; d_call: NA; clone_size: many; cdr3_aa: CASSLAGHTQYF; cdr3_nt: TGCGCCAGCAGCTTGGCAGGGCATACGCAGTATTTT
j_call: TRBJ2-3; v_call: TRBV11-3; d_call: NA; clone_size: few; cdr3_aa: CASSFKAGTDTQYF; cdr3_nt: TGTGCCAGCAGCTTCAAAGCGGGCACAGATACGCAGTATTTT
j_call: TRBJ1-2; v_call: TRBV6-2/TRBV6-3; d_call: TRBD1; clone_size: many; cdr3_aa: CASSSIIGTGERYGYTF; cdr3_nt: TGTGCCAGCAGCTCCATTATCGGGACAGGAGAGCGGTATGGCTACACCTTC
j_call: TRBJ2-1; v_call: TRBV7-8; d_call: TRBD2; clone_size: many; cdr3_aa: CASSTRTSGAYNEQFF; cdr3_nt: TGTGCCAGCAGCACCCGGACTAGCGGGGCTTACAATGAGCAGTTCTTC
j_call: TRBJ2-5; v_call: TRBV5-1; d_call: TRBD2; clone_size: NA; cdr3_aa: CASSLAYSGGSETQYF; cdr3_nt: TGCGCCAGCAGCTTGGCCTATTCGGGAGGGAGCGAGACCCAGTACTTC
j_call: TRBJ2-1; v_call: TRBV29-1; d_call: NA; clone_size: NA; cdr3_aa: CSVERRRGNEQFF; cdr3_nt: TGCAGCGTTGAAAGGAGACGGGGCAATGAGCAGTTCTTC
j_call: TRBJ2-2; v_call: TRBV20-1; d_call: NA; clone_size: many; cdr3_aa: CSVAANTGELFF; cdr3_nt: TGCAGTGTAGCAGCGAACACCGGGGAGCTGTTTTTT
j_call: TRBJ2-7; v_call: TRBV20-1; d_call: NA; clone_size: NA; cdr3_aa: CSARGREHPSYEQYF; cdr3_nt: TGCAGTGCTAGAGGGAGGGAGCACCCCTCCTACGAGCAGTACTTC
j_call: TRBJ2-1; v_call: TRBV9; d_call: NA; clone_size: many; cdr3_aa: CASALGDPGFNEQFF; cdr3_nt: TGTGCCAGCGCCCTAGGGGACCCTGGGTTCAATGAGCAGTTCTTC
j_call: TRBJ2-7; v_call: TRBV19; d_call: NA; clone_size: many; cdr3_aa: CASSIMFLTSYEQYF; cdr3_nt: TGTGCCAGTAGTATAATGTTCCTGACCTCCTACGAGCAGTACTTC
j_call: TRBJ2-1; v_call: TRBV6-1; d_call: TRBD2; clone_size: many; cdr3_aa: CASSRTSGSMYEQFF; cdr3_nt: TGTGCCAGCAGCCGAACTAGCGGGAGTATGTATGAGCAGTTCTTC
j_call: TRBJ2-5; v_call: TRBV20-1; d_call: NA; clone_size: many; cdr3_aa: CSALENQETQYF; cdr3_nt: TGCAGTGCCCTGGAGAACCAAGAGACCCAGTACTTC
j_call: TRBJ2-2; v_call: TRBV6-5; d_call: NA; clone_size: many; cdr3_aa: CASSYSTVRNGELFF; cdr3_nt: TGTGCCAGCAGTTACTCGACGGTCCGAAACGGGGAGCTGTTTTTT
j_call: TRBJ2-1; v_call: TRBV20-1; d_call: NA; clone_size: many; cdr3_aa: CSARVARLPYNEQFF; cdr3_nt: TGCAGTGCTAGAGTCGCTAGATTGCCCTACAATGAGCAGTTCTTC
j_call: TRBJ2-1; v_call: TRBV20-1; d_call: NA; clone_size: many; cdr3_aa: CSARTRSGPRVEQFF; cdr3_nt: TGCAGTGCTAGAACACGGTCGGGACCCCGGGTTGAGCAGTTCTTC
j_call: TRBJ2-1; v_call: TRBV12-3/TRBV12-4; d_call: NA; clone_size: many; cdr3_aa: CASSLGAIREQFF; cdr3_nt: TGTGCCAGCAGTTTAGGGGCCATCAGAGAGCAGTTCTTC
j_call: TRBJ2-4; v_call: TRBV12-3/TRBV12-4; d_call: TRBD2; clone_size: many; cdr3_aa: CASSFGTREGIQYF; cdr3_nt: TGTGCCAGCAGTTTCGGGACGAGGGAGGGTATTCAGTACTTC
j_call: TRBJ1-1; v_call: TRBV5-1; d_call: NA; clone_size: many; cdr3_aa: CASRFGDGISEAFF; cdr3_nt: TGCGCCAGCAGATTTGGGGACGGTATCTCTGAAGCTTTCTTT
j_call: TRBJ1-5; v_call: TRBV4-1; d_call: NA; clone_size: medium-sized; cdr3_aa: CASSQAYSNQPQHF; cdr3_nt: TGCGCCAGCAGCCAAGCATATAGCAATCAGCCCCAGCATTTT
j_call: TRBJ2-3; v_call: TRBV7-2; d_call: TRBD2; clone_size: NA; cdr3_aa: CASSPGGSGRDTQYF; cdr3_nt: TGTGCCAGCAGCCCGGGGGGGAGCGGGAGGGATACGCAGTATTTT
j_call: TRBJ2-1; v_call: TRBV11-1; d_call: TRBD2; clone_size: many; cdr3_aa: CASSLRLAEPNEQFF; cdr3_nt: TGTGCCAGCAGCCTTCGACTAGCCGAACCGAATGAGCAGTTCTTC
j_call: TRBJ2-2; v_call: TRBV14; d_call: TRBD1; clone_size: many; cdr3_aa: CASSRPGGLTGELFF; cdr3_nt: TGTGCCAGCAGCCGGCCAGGGGGCCTCACCGGGGAGCTGTTTTTT
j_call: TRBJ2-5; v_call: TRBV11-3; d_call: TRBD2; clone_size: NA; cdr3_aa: CASSVGSAGKETQYF; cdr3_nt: TGTGCCAGCAGCGTCGGTTCAGCGGGGAAAGAGACCCAGTACTTC
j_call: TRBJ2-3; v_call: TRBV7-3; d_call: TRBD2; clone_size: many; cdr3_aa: CASSRGSLSTDTQYF; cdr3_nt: TGTGCCAGCAGCCGCGGGAGTCTGAGCACAGATACGCAGTATTTT
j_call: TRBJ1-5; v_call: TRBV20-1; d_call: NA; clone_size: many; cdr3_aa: CSARVARTADQPQHF; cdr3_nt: TGCAGTGCTAGAGTAGCCAGGACAGCCGATCAGCCCCAGCATTTT
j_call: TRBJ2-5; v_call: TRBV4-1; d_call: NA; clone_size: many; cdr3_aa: CASSQDLFVETQYF; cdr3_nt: TGCGCCAGCAGCCAAGATCTATTTGTGGAGACCCAGTACTTC
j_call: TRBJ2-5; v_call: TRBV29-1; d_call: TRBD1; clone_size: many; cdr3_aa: CSVVTGTGGQETQYF; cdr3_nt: TGCAGCGTTGTGACCGGGACAGGGGGACAAGAGACCCAGTACTTC
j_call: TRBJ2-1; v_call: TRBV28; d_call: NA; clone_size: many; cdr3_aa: CASSTTGSTRSYNEQFF; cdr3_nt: TGTGCCAGCAGCACCACCGGGTCTACGCGGTCCTACAATGAGCAGTTCTTC
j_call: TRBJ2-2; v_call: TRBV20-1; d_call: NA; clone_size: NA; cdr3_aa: CSARDLNFDTGELFF; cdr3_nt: TGCAGTGCTAGAGATCTAAACTTCGACACCGGGGAGCTGTTTTTT
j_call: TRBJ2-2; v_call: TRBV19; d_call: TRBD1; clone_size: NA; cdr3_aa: CASMTGANTGELFF; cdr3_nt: TGTGCCAGCATGACAGGGGCGAACACCGGGGAGCTGTTTTTT
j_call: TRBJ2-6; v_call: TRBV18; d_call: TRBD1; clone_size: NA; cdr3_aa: CASSDWGQSSGANVLTF; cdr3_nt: TGTGCCAGCTCCGATTGGGGACAGAGCTCTGGGGCCAACGTCCTGACTTTC
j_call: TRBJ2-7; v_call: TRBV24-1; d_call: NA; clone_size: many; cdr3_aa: CATSDPGHPYEQYF; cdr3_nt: TGTGCCACCAGTGACCCGGGACATCCTTACGAGCAGTACTTC
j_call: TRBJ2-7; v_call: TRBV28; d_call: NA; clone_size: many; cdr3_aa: CASTYGGETTYEQYF; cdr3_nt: TGTGCCAGCACTTACGGGGGCGAGACAACCTACGAGCAGTACTTC
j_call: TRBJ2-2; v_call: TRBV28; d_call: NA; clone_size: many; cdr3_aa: CASGAGSPYGELFF; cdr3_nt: TGTGCCAGCGGGGCAGGCAGCCCTTACGGGGAGCTGTTTTTT
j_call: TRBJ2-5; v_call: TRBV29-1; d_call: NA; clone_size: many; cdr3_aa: CSVKKGVETQYF; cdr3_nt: TGCAGCGTGAAGAAGGGTGTAGAGACCCAGTACTTC
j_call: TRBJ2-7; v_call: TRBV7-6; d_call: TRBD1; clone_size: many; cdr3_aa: CASSLDRGSYEQYF; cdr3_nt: TGTGCCAGCAGCCTAGACAGGGGATCTTACGAGCAGTACTTC
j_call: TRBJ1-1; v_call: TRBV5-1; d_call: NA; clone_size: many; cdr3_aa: CASSPLQGGNTEAFF; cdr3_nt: TGCGCCAGCAGCCCCTTACAGGGAGGAAACACTGAAGCTTTCTTT
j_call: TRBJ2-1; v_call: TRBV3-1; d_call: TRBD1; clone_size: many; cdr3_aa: CASSRRQGVSFYNEQFF; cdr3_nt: TGTGCCAGCAGCCGAAGACAGGGGGTTAGTTTCTACAATGAGCAGTTCTTC
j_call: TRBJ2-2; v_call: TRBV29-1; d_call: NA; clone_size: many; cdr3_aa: CSVEPGGHTGELFF; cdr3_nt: TGCAGCGTTGAACCCGGGGGTCACACCGGGGAGCTGTTTTTT
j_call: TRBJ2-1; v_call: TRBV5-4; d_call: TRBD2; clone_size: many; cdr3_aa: CASTLFPGLAGGEQFF; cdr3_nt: TGTGCCAGCACCTTATTTCCGGGACTAGCGGGAGGAGAGCAGTTCTTC